These 11 T cell receptor beta chains came from one sample sequenced in a study of T cell changes during pregnancy in multiple sclerosis. Assay: immunoSEQ multiplex PCR; the TCRdb copy retains only in-frame clones and omits some. Of fewer than 60,000 clones in the sample, 80% to 95% were seen once. The material was peripheral blood, obtained after pregnancy. These receptors came from a female donor in good health, enrolled as a control in a pregnancy study.

The CDR3 DNA reads as TGTGCCACGTACAAGCGGGGGACCTACGAGCAGTACTTC. It is translated as CATYKRGTYEQYF. The V gene is TRBV6-1, the J gene TRBJ2-7; 8 bases are shared with TRBD2. The CDR3 has 13 amino acids. V was clipped by 10 bases and J by 2 bases; unmatched bases: 7. Germline-derived CDR1 and CDR2 are MNHNS and SASEGT.

The rearrangement uses TRBV1 and TRBJ2-7; the table's D call, TRBD2, has no DNA check behind it. TRBV1 is recorded as a pseudogene. The CDR3 extends over 15 amino acids. The CDR3 spells CTSSQGEGHAYEQYF. CDR3 in DNA: TGCACCAGCAGCCAGGGGGAGGGCCACGCCTACGAGCAGTACTTC.

This chain uses TRBV5-8 with TRBJ1-5, with D uncertain. V lost 4 bases and J lost 2, with 16 bases in between. The CDR3 is made up of 16 amino acids. Germline V CDR1 and CDR2: SGHTS, YDEGEE. The CDR3 DNA follows: TGTGCCAGCAGCCGTACAAGCCTGCGGGGCAATCAGCCCCAGCATTTT. Residues: CASSRTSLRGNQPQHF. Full variable domain (missing parts from reference TRBV5-8 and TRBJ1-5): EAGVTQSPTHLIKTRGQQATLRCSPISGHTSVYWYQQALGLGLQFLLWYDEGEERNRGNFPPRFSGRQFPNYSSELNVNALELEDSALYLCASSRTSLRGNQPQHFGDGTRLSIL.

The rearrangement uses TRBV6-5 and TRBJ1-1; no reliable D call. The germline gives CDR1 MNHEY, CDR2 SVGAGI. The V end lost 4 bases, the J end lost 3 bases, and 12 bases lay between the germline ends. This CDR3 has 14 residues. The CDR3 spells CASSFPERDTEAFF. CDR3 DNA: TGTGCCAGCAGTTTCCCGGAGAGAGACACTGAAGCTTTCTTT.

The chain links TRBV4-2 to TRBJ2-3; 12 bases agree with TRBD2. Trimming cost V 0 bases and J 2 bases; bases outside gene matches: 6. The CDR3 is made up of 18 amino acids. The germline V gene has CDR1 LGHNA and CDR2 YNFKEQ. CDR3 coding DNA: TGTGCCAGCAGCCAAGAGACTAGCGGGGGATCCCCCACAGATACGCAGTATTTT. It is translated as CASSQETSGGSPTDTQYF.

The chain couples TRBV5-6 to TRBJ1-6, with 11 bases aligning to TRBD1. The CDR3 has 13 residues. V shed 4 bases, J shed 13 bases, and the junction held 4 bases outside the gene matches. Germline values: CDR1 SGHDT, CDR2 YYEEEE. The CDR3 DNA follows: TGTGCCAGCAGCCAGGACAGGGGGCGGCCCCTCCACTTT. This translates into CASSQDRGRPLHF.

This chain joins TRBV30 and TRBJ1-1; 9 nucleotides match TRBD1. The length of the CDR3 is 13 residues. The germline V gene encodes CDR1 GTSNPN and CDR2 SVGIG (reference sequence). J lost 5 bases, V lost 7 bases, and 8 bases had no gene match. CDR3 loop: CASSGQGGTEAFF. CDR3 DNA: TGTGCCTCGTCGGGACAGGGAGGTACTGAAGCTTTCTTT.

The chain links TRBV27 to TRBJ1-2; no definite D call. This CDR3 comprises 13 residues. Germline V gene sequence: CDR1 MNHEY, CDR2 SMNVEV (reference sequence). Trimming removed 4 bases at V and 1 base at J, with 7 bases between. CDR3 protein: CASSSSYNYGYTF. The CDR3 DNA follows: TGTGCCAGCAGTTCATCGTATAACTATGGCTACACCTTC.

The genes are TRBV4-1 and TRBJ2-3, with 8 bases aligning to TRBD2. The germline CDR1 and CDR2 sequences are MGHRA and YSYEKL. The V segment lost 1 base and the J segment 6 bases; nucleotides outside the gene matches: 12. The CDR3 runs 17 residues. CDR3 amino acids: CASSQGEGGGRRDTQYF. CDR3 coding DNA: TGCGCCAGCAGCCAAGGGGAGGGCGGGGGGAGGCGGGATACGCAGTATTTT.

This clone is a singleton in its sample. The CDR3 protein is CASSLGRRTQSTDTQYF. Here the CDR3 DNA reads TGCGCCAGCAGCTTGGGGCGGAGGACCCAAAGCACAGATACGCAGTATTTT. The V gene is TRBV5-1, the J gene TRBJ2-3; tentatively, D is TRBD2 (5 bases). Germline values: CDR1 SGHRS, CDR2 YFSETQ. This CDR3 spans 17 amino acids. V gave up 0 bases and J gave up 0 bases, with 14 bases separating them.

CDR3 bases: TGCAGTGCTAGTAGCATCGGTGAGCAGTTCTTC. Translation: CSASSIGEQFF. V is TRBV20-1 and J is TRBJ2-1; D not certain. In germline, CDR1 is DFQATT, CDR2 SNEGSKA (reference sequence). The CDR3 contains 11 residues. The V and J ends lost 3 bases and 9 bases respectively, with 9 bases between them.